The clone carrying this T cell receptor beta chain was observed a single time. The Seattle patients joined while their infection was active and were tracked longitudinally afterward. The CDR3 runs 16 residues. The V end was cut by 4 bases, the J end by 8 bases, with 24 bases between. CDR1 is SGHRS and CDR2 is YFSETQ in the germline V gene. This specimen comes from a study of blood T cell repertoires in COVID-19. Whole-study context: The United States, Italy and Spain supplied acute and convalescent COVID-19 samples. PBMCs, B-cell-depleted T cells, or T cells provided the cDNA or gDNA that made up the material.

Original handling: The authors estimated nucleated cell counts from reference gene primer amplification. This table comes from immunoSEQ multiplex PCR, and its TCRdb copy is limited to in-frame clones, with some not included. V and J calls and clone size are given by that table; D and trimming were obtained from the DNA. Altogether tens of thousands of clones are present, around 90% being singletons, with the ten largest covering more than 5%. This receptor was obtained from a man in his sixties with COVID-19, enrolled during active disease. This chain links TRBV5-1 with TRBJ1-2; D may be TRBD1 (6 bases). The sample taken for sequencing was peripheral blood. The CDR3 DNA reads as TGCGCCAGCAGCGGGGACACAGGGACCGCCCAAAGCGGCTACACCTTC. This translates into CASSGDTGTAQSGYTF.